This TCR beta chain is from a study of early T cells in non-severe SARS-CoV-2 infection. As for the study in general: Bulk RNA from unsorted whole blood was sequenced; chains were unpaired. Study-level results: Using VDJdb, the matching emphasized anti-spike CD8 responses while missing private and CD4 specificities.

The CDR3 consists of 12 residues. Trimming stripped 3 bases from V and 3 bases from J, with 6 bases between. Individual cDNA molecules were tagged with unique molecular identifiers, the study reported. Each CDR3 protein is one row after TCRdb ran MiXCR on the 5' RACE reads. Seen here are about 59,000 distinct CDR3 sequences, under 15% observed once, and the top ten hold about 10%. Comment on this clonotype: Its antigen is not identified.

The receptor was derived from an adult who was a healthcare worker with PCR-confirmed SARS-CoV-2 infection or an uninfected control (not recorded which). The material sequenced was whole blood, taken at baseline. The V gene is TRBV12-3 or TRBV12-4, the J gene TRBJ2-7; possibly TRBD1 for D (6 bases). Written as DNA, the CDR3 is TGTGCCAGCAGTTTGACAGGCTACGAGCAGTACTTC. Its translation is CASSLTGYEQYF.